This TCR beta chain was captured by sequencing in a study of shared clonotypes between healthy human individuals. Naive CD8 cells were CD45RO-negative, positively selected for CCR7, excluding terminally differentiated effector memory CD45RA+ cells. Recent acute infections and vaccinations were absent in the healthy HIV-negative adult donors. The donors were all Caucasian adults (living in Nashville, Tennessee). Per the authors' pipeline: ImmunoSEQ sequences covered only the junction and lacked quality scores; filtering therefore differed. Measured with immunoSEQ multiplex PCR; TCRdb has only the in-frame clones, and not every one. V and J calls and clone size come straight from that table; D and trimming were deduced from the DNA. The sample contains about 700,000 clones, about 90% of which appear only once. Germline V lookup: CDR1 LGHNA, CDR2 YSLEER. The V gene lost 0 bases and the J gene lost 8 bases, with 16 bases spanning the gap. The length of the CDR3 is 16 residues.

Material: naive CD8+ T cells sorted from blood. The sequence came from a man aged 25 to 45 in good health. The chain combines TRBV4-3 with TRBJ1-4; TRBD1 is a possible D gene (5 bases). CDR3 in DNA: TGCGCCAGCAGCCAAGATATCAACCGCTGGGGCGAAAAACTGTTTTTT. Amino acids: CASSQDINRWGEKLFF.